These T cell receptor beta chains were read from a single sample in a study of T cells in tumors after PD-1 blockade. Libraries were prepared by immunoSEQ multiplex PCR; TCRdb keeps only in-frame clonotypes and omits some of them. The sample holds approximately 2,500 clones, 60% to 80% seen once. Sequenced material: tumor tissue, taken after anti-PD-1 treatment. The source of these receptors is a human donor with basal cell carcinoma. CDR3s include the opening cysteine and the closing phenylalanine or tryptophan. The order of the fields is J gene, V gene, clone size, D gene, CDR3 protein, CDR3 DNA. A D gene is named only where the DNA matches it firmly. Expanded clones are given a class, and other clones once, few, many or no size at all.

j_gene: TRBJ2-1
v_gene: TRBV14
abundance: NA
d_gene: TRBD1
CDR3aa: CASSQPGQGTGEQFF
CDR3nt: TGTGCCAGCAGCCAGCCGGGACAGGGAACCGGTGAGCAGTTCTTC

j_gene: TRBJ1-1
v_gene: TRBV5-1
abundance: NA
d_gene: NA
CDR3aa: CASSLDQRSNTEAFF
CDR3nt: TGCGCCAGCAGCTTGGATCAGAGATCGAACACTGAAGCTTTCTTT

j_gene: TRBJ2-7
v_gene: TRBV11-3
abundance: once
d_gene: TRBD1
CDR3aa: CASSPGDRVSYEQYF
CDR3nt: TGTGCCAGCAGCCCCGGTGACAGGGTCTCCTACGAGCAGTACTTC

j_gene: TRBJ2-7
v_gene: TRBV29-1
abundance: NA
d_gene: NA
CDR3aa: CSGTSQDEQYF
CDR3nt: TGCAGCGGGACCTCTCAGGACGAGCAGTACTTC

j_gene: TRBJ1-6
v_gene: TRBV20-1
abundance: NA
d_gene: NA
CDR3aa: CSARDYYTLHF
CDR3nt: TGCAGTGCTCGGGACTATTACACCCTCCACTTT

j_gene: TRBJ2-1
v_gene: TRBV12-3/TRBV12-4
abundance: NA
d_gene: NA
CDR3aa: CASSEWNEQFF
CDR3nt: TGTGCCAGCAGTGAGTGGAATGAGCAGTTCTTC

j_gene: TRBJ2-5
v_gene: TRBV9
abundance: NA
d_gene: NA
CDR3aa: CASSEGGETQYF
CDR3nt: TGTGCCAGCAGCGAGGGCGGAGAGACCCAGTACTTC

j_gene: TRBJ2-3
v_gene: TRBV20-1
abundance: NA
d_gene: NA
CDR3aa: CSAGLSDTQYF
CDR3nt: TGCAGTGCGGGTTTGTCGGATACGCAGTATTTT

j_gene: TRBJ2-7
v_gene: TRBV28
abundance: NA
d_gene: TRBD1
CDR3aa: CASSPPPTGFGEQYF
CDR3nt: TGTGCCAGCAGTCCGCCCCCGACAGGGTTCGGCGAGCAGTACTTC

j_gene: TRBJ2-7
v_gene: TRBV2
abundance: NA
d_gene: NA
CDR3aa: CASSWQALATYEQYF
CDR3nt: TGTGCCAGCAGTTGGCAGGCGCTAGCTACCTACGAGCAGTACTTC

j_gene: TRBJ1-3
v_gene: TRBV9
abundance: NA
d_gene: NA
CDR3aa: CASSVGVGNTIYF
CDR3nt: TGTGCCAGCAGTGTAGGGGTGGGAAACACCATATATTTT

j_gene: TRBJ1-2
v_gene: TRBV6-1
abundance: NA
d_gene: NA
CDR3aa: CASSEEFGGQSYGYTF
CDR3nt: TGTGCCAGCAGTGAAGAGTTCGGGGGCCAATCCTATGGCTACACCTTC

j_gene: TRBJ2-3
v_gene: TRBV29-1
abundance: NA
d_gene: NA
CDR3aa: CSVMFGLNTDTQYF
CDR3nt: TGCAGCGTCATGTTCGGACTGAACACAGATACGCAGTATTTT

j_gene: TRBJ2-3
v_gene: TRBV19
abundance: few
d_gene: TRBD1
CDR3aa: CASRSYGQGSDTQYF
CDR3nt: TGTGCCAGCCGATCCTATGGACAGGGGTCAGATACGCAGTATTTT

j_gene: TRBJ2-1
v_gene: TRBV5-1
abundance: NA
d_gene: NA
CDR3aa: CASSGWAGEVRQFF
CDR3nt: TGCGCCAGCAGCGGATGGGCAGGGGAGGTGAGGCAGTTCTTC

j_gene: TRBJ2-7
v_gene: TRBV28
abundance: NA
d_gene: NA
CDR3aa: CASSSYGGPLIEQYF
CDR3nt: TGTGCCAGCAGTTCCTACGGGGGGCCTTTAATAGAGCAGTACTTC

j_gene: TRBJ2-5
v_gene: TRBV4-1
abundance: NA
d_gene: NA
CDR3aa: CASSQDTTSQETQYF
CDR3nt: TGCGCCAGCAGCCAAGATACAACTAGTCAAGAGACCCAGTACTTC

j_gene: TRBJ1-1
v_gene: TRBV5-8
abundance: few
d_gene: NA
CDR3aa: CASSLGGTAFF
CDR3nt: TGTGCCAGCAGCTTGGGGGGAACGGCTTTCTTT

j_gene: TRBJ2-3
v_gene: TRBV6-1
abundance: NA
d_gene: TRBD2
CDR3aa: CASSKGLAGGQFTQYF
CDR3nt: TGTGCCAGCAGTAAAGGACTAGCGGGGGGGCAGTTCACGCAGTATTTT

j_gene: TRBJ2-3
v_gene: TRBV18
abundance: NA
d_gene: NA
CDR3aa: CASSSNAGSQYF
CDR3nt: TGTGCCAGCTCATCTAACGCGGGGTCGCAGTATTTT

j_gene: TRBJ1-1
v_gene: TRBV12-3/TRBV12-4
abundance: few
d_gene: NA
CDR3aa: CASRKTASTEAFF
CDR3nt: TGTGCCAGCAGGAAGACTGCGAGCACTGAAGCTTTCTTT

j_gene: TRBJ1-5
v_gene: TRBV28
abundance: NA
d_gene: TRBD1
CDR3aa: CASGGTGLYQPQHF
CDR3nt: TGTGCCAGCGGCGGGACAGGGCTTTATCAGCCCCAGCATTTT

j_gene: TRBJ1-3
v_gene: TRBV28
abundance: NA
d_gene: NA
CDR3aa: CASSLGGRSGNTIYF
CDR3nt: TGTGCCAGCAGTTTAGGGGGCAGGAGCGGAAACACCATATATTTT

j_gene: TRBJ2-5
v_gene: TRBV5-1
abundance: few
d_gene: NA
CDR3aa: CASSLARGVQETQYF
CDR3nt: TGCGCCAGCAGCTTGGCGAGGGGAGTACAAGAGACCCAGTACTTC

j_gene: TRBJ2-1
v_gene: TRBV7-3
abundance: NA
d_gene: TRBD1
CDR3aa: CASSSSRDSTNEQFF
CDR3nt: TGTGCCAGCAGCTCCTCCCGGGACAGTACCAATGAGCAGTTCTTC

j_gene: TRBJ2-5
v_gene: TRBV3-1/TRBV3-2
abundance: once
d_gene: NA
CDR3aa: CASSQGQASNRGTQYF
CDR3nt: TGTGCCAGCAGCCAAGGACAGGCGAGCAATCGTGGGACCCAGTACTTC

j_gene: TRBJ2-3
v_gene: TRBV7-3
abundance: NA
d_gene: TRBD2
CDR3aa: CASSLKGGLAGNTDTQYF
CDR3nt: TGTGCCAGCAGCTTAAAAGGGGGACTAGCGGGAAACACAGATACGCAGTATTTT

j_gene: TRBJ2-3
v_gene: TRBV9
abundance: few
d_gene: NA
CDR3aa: CASSEQGRGADTQYF
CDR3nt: TGTGCCAGCAGCGAACAGGGGCGGGGGGCAGATACGCAGTATTTT

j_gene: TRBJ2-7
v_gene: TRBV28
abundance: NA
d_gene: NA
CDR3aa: CASSFGHEQYF
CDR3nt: TGTGCCAGCAGTTTCGGACACGAGCAGTACTTC

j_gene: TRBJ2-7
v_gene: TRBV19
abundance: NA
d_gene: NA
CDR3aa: CASSPGHPYEQYF
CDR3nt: TGTGCCAGTAGTCCAGGACATCCCTACGAGCAGTACTTC

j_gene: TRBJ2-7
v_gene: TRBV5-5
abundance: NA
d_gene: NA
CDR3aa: CASSFRPGVVEQYF
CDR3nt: TGTGCCAGCAGCTTTCGCCCCGGAGTGGTCGAGCAGTACTTC

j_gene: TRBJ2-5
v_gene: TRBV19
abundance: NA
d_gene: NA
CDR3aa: CASSIDQWTQYF
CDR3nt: TGTGCCAGTAGTATTGACCAATGGACCCAGTACTTC

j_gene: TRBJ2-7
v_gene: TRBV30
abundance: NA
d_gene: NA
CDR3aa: CAWSIGAAYEQYF
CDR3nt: TGTGCCTGGAGTATCGGGGCTGCCTACGAGCAGTACTTC

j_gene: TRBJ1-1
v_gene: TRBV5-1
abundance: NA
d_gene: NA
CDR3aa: CASSLGQTLNTEAFF
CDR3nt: TGCGCCAGCAGCTTGGGACAGACCCTGAACACTGAAGCTTTCTTT

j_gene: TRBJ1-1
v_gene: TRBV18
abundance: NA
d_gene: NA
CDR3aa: CASSPPTVRGTEAFF
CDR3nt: TGTGCCAGCTCACCACCAACAGTCCGAGGTACTGAAGCTTTCTTT

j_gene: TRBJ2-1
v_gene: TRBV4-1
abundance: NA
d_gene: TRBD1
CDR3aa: CASSPSTGVHEQFF
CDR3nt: TGCGCCAGCAGCCCGTCGACAGGGGTCCATGAGCAGTTCTTC

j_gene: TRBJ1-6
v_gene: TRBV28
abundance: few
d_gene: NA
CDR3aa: CASSQSPGLGALFGSPLHF
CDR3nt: TGTGCCAGCAGCCAGTCTCCGGGACTAGGGGCTCTATTCGGGTCACCCCTCCACTTT

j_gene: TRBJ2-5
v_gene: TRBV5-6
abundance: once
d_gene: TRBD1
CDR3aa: CASSLLRQGSSAQYF
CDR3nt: TGTGCCAGCAGCTTGTTAAGACAGGGCTCTTCGGCCCAGTACTTC

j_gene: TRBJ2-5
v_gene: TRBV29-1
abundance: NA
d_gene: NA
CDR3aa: CSVAGGQETQYF
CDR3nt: TGCAGCGTTGCTGGGGGACAAGAGACCCAGTACTTC

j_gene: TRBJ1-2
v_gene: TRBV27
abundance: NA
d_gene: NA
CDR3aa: CASRAGPNYGYTF
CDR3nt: TGTGCCAGCAGGGCAGGGCCTAACTATGGCTACACCTTC

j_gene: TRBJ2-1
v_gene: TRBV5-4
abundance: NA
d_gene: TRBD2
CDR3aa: CASSSLAGGGNEQFF
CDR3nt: TGTGCCAGCAGCTCCCTAGCGGGGGGTGGGAATGAGCAGTTCTTC

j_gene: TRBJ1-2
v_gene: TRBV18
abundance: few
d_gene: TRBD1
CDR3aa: CASSPGTGDYGYTF
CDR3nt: TGTGCCAGCTCACCAGGGACAGGGGACTATGGCTACACCTTC

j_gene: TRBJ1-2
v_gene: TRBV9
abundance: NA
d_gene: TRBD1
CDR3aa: CASSPGDRISYGYTF
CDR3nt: TGTGCCAGCAGCCCCGGGGACAGGATCTCCTATGGCTACACCTTC

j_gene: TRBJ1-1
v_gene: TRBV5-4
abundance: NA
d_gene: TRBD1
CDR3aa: CASSFGQGVSNTEAFF
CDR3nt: TGTGCCAGCAGCTTTGGACAGGGAGTGTCGAACACTGAAGCTTTCTTT

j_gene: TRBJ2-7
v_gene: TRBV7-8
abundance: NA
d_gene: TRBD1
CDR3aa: CASSLAGRGLYEQYF
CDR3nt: TGTGCCAGCAGCTTAGCGGGAAGGGGGCTCTACGAGCAGTACTTC

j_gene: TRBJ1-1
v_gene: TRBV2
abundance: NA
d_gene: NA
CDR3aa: CASSEGTNTEAFF
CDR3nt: TGTGCCAGCAGCGAGGGGACTAACACTGAAGCTTTCTTT

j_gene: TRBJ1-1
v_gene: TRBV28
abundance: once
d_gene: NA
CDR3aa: CASSLGDNLRNTEAFF
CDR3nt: TGTGCCAGCAGTTTAGGGGACAATCTAAGGAACACTGAAGCTTTCTTT